The clone carrying this T cell receptor beta chain occurred a few times. The data originate from a study of blood T cell repertoires in COVID-19. As for the study in general: COVID-19 samples, acute and convalescent, were from the United States, Italy and Spain. T cells, B-cell-depleted T cells, or PBMCs supplied cDNA or gDNA.

J lost 2 bases, V lost 3 bases, and 4 bases had no gene match. Germline loops: CDR1 DFQATT, CDR2 SNEGSKA (reference sequence). The CDR3 contains 14 residues. Authors' methods: Amplification with reference gene primers provided the estimates of nucleated cell counts. Profiling relied on immunoSEQ multiplex PCR, and the TCRdb table lists in-frame clones only, not all of them. Clone size and V and J calls were adopted from that table, with D and trimming inferred from the DNA. The table records roughly 72,000 clones, approximately 88% of them present only once. This sequence joins TRBV20-1 and TRBJ1-5, with 7 bases identical to TRBD1. The sequence derives from a human donor in a cohort sampled during active COVID-19. Sequencing was performed on peripheral blood. The CDR3 loop is CSASRQGGNQPQHF. The CDR3 DNA reads as TGCAGTGCTAGTAGACAGGGTGGCAATCAGCCCCAGCATTTT.